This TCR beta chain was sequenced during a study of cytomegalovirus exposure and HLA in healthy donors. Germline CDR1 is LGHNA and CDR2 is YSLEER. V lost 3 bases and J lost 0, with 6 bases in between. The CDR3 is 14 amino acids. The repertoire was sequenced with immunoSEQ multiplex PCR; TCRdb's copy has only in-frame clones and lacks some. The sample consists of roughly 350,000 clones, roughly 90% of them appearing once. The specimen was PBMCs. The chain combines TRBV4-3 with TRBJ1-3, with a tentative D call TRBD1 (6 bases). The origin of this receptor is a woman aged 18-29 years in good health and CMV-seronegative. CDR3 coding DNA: TGCGCCAGCAGCCAGGACAGCTCTGGAAACACCATATATTTT. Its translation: CASSQDSSGNTIYF.